A single sample gave rise to the 15 T cell receptor beta chains below, sequenced in a study of blood T cell repertoires in COVID-19. The method was immunoSEQ multiplex PCR; TCRdb's version includes in-frame clones alone and lacks a portion of them. Of some 100,000 clones detected, about four fifths appear once; the ten largest clones hold about 7%. The sequenced sample was peripheral blood. The receptors derive from a man aged 50 to 59 with active or convalescent COVID-19.

This clone was counted once. The rearrangement joins TRBV10-3 to TRBJ1-2, with 11 bases fitting TRBD1. Per germline, CDR1 ENHRY and CDR2 SYGVKD. The CDR3 is 13 amino acids. Losses at the gene ends were 10 bases for V and 2 bases for J; bases not matched to a gene: 3. CDR3 DNA: TGTGCCACCGGACAGGGGGCAAACTATGGCTACACCTTC. Translating gives CATGQGANYGYTF.

This clone was picked up a small number of times. The chain carries TRBV6-5 and TRBJ2-1, with 8 nucleotides matching TRBD1. Germline V gene data show CDR1 as MNHEY and CDR2 as SVGAGI. The CDR3 loop spans 14 amino acids. J gave up 8 bases and V 0 bases, and 3 bases lay outside the gene matches. CDR3 protein: CASSYSGQDYEQFF. The DNA of the CDR3 is TGTGCCAGCAGTTACTCGGGACAGGACTATGAGCAGTTCTTC.

The rearrangement joins TRBV7-7 to TRBJ2-7, with 9 positions matching TRBD1. With 5 bases clipped from V and 5 bases from J, the junction kept 10 bases outside the gene matches. This CDR3 is 15 amino acids long. Germline-derived CDR1 and CDR2 are SSHAT and FNYEAQ (reference sequence). CDR3: CASSRTGTGNHEQYV. As DNA, the CDR3 is TGTGCCAGCAGCCGTACAGGGACAGGGAACCACGAGCAGTACGTC.

Only a few counts were recorded for this clone. The rearrangement joins TRBV7-9 to TRBJ2-7; tentative D call: TRBD2 (5 bases). Between the trimmed V and J ends, which lost 3 bases and 5 bases, there was a span of 8 bases. The germline gives CDR1 SEHNR, CDR2 FQNEAQ (reference sequence). CDR3 length: 12 amino acids. Here the CDR3 reads CASSLLADEQYV. In DNA, the CDR3 is TGTGCCAGCAGCTTGCTAGCAGACGAGCAGTACGTC.

The chain couples TRBV19 to TRBJ1-3; 9 bases map to TRBD1. This CDR3 comprises 16 residues. Germline CDR1 reads LNHDA; CDR2 reads SQIVND (reference sequence). V dropped 4 bases and J dropped 2; count of bases not matched to a gene: 6. The CDR3 is CASSTTGTGTGNTIYF. CDR3 in DNA: TGTGCCAGTAGTACAACCGGGACAGGGACTGGAAACACCATATATTTT. Full variable domain (remainder filled in from reference TRBV19 and TRBJ1-3): DGGITQSPKYLFRKEGQNVTLSCEQNLNHDAMYWYRQDPGQGLRLIYYSQIVNDFQKGDIAEGYSVSREKKESFPLTVTSAQKNPTAFYLCASSTTGTGTGNTIYFGEGSWLTVV.

This sequence joins TRBV2 and TRBJ2-1; 7 nucleotides line up with TRBD2. The CDR3 extends over 13 amino acids. Germline-derived CDR1 and CDR2 are SNHLY and FYNNEI. The junction had 7 bases not matched to a gene; V was cut back by 6 bases and J by 8 bases. CDR3 loop: CASSLGTTHEQFF. The CDR3, as DNA: TGTGCCAGCAGCCTTGGGACTACCCATGAGCAGTTCTTC.

The chain carries TRBV27 and TRBJ2-7; D possibly corresponds to TRBD2 (5 bases). CDR3 length: 14 amino acids. Trimming stripped 2 bases from V and 0 bases from J, with 8 bases between. Germline V lookup: CDR1 MNHEY, CDR2 SMNVEV (reference sequence). The CDR3 sequence: CASSLSGSSYEQYF. The DNA of the CDR3 is TGTGCCAGCAGTTTAAGTGGGAGCTCCTACGAGCAGTACTTC.

This clone was observed once. The chain combines TRBV10-2 with TRBJ1-2; 10 bases align to TRBD1. Trimming took 6 bases from V and 8 from J; bases not matched to a gene: 12. Germline lookup yields CDR1 WSHSY and CDR2 SAAADI. The CDR3 consists of 15 residues. CDR3 sequence (DNA): TGCGCCAGCAGGATCGGGACAGGGGTTATGGAGGGCTACACCTTC. The encoded protein is CASRIGTGVMEGYTF.

This chain joins TRBV4-1 and TRBJ2-5, with a possible D match to TRBD2 (6 bases). Per the germline V gene, CDR1 is MGHRA and CDR2 is YSYEKL. V shed 4 bases and J shed 5 bases, with 11 bases lying between them. The length of the CDR3 is 13 residues. The CDR3 sequence is CASSRLVTETQYF. CDR3 DNA: TGCGCCAGCAGCCGACTAGTGACGGAGACCCAGTACTTC.

A single count supports this clone. This chain connects TRBV5-6 to TRBJ1-3; the D is unclear. Germline V CDR1 and CDR2: SGHDT, YYEEEE. CDR3 length: 15 amino acids. V lost 0 bases, J lost 0 bases, and 7 bases lay in between. The CDR3 DNA reads TGTGCCAGCAGCTTGGCCGTGAGCTCTGGAAACACCATATATTTT. Translated: CASSLAVSSGNTIYF.

The chain recombines TRBV7-2 with TRBJ1-3; possible D gene TRBD1, 5 bases. Germline assignment: CDR1 SGHTA and CDR2 FQGNSA. Trimming pared 2 bases from V and 3 bases from J, leaving 17 bases between. The CDR3 runs to 17 residues. The CDR3, as DNA: TGTGCCAGCAGCTTATTCGGGGGTAGAGGGCTTGGAAACACCATATATTTT. Translating it yields CASSLFGGRGLGNTIYF.

Concerning this clone itself: At the DNA level, this CDR3 is encoded by other sequences in the same sample as well. The rearrangement joins TRBV18 to TRBJ2-3; 9 nucleotides line up with TRBD2. CDR3 size: 16 residues. Looked up from germline, CDR1 is KGHSH and CDR2 is LQKENI. Trimming cost V 0 bases and J 1 base; bases outside gene matches: 2. This chain's CDR3 is CASSPPGGGGTDTQYF. In DNA form, the CDR3 reads TGTGCCAGCTCACCACCAGGCGGGGGGGGCACAGATACGCAGTATTTT. The full variable domain, rest sourced from reference TRBV18 and TRBJ2-3, is NAGVMQNPRHLVRRRGQEARLRCSPMKGHSHVYWYRQLPEEGLKFMVYLQKENIIDESGMPKERFSAEFPKEGPSILRIQQVVRGDSAAYFCASSPPGGGGTDTQYFGPGTRLTVL.

J is TRBJ2-5 and V is TRBV5-4; 12 bases align to TRBD1. The CDR3 runs 15 residues. The V gene end was trimmed by 4 bases and the J gene end by 4 bases; junction bases not matched to a gene: 5. Germline V gene sequence: CDR1 SGHNT, CDR2 YYREEE (reference sequence). The CDR3 DNA is TGTGCCAGCAGCAGGGGACAGGGGGCTGGAGAGACCCAGTACTTC. This codes for CASSRGQGAGETQYF.

This chain connects TRBV7-2 to TRBJ2-7; 14 bases align to TRBD2. After removal of 6 bases from V and 0 bases from J, the junction contained 7 bases not matched to a gene. This CDR3 has 17 amino acids. The germline gives CDR1 SGHTA, CDR2 FQGNSA. CDR3 sequence: CASRPGTSGGSSYEQYF. The CDR3 nucleotides are TGTGCCAGCAGGCCCGGGACTAGCGGGGGAAGCTCCTACGAGCAGTACTTC.

The genes are TRBV5-8 and TRBJ1-1; unclear D gene. The CDR3 is 15 residues long. Germline CDR1 SGHTS, CDR2 YDEGEE. Trimming stripped 1 base from V and 0 bases from J, with 10 bases between. This CDR3 reads CASSLWLTMNTEAFF. DNA for the CDR3: TGTGCCAGCAGCTTGTGGTTGACTATGAACACTGAAGCTTTCTTT.